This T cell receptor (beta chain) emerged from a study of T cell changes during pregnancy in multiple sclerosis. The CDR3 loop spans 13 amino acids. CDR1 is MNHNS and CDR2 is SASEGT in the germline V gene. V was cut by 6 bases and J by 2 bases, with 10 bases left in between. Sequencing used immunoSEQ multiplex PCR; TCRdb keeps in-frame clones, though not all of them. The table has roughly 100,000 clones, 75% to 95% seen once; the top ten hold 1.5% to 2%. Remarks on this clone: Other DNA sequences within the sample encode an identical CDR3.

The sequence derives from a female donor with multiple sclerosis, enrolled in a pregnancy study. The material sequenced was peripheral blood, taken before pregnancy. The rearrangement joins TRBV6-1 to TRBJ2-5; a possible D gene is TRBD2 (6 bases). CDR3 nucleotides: TGTGCCAGCAGCGGGACTCCTCAAGAGACCCAGTACTTC. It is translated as CASSGTPQETQYF.